This note documents a single T cell receptor (beta chain) sequence. Its specificity is not known. The sample originates from a study of T cell responses to AZD1222 COVID-19 vaccine. Findings and limits, study-wide: Unmutated variant regions reportedly attract nearly half of all spike-specific TCRs. It was only after the peak T cell response that any repertoires were sampled. Breadth and depth of Spike-specific TCRs rose after two AZD1222 doses. Spike-wide vaccine-associated CD4 TCRs dominated at 160-218 and 743-854.

Repertoires were generated with immunoSEQ multiplex PCR, while TCRdb's copy carries only in-frame clones and drops some. The top ten clones hold 23% of a sample with fewer than 80,000 clones, around 74% of them seen once. V was pared by 5 bases and J by 5 bases, with 8 bases of the junction left unmatched. Germline V CDR1 and CDR2: SGHNT, YYREEE (reference sequence). The CDR3 covers 15 residues. This TCR was recovered from an adult in good health. The sample here was peripheral blood, taken on day 0 of MenACWY control vaccination. V usage is TRBV5-4 and J usage is TRBJ2-2; 8 nucleotides align to TRBD1. The DNA for the CDR3 is TGTGCCAGCAGTCGACCGGGACAGGCGACCGGGGAGCTGTTTTTT. It translates to CASSRPGQATGELFF.